Listed here are 9 T cell receptor beta chains from one sample, sequenced in a study of shared clonotypes between healthy human individuals. Naive CD8 cells lacked CD45RO and underwent positive selection for CCR7, leaving out terminally differentiated effector memory CD45RA+ cells. Libraries were prepared by immunoSEQ multiplex PCR; TCRdb keeps only in-frame clonotypes and omits some of them. The sample contains about 2.1 million clones, about 94% of which appear only once. The sequencing sample was made of naive CD8+ T cells from PBMCs. The source is a man younger than 35 in good health. Some clones in this sample may be carry-over from other donors' samples.

V and J are TRBV19 and TRBJ1-2; D may be TRBD1 (5 bases). This CDR3 has 12 amino acids. CDR1 and CDR2 from the germline V gene are LNHDA and SQIVND (reference sequence). Trimming pared 5 bases from V and 4 bases from J, leaving 8 bases between. The CDR3 here is CASSAGTYGYTF. The CDR3 bases are TGTGCCAGTAGTGCAGGGACCTATGGCTACACCTTC.

The V gene is TRBV10-3, the J gene TRBJ1-5; D not resolved. CDR3 length equals 13 residues. Trimming took 0 bases from V and 7 from J, leaving 7 bases between them. Germline-derived CDR1 and CDR2 are ENHRY and SYGVKD. This chain's CDR3 is CAISESPFQPQHF. The CDR3 DNA is TGTGCCATCAGTGAGTCCCCCTTCCAGCCCCAGCATTTT.

Remarks on this clone: Sequence at one end of the junction differs from germline and may be a read error. Other DNA sequences within the sample encode an identical CDR3. This chain uses TRBV2 with TRBJ1-2, with a tentative D call TRBD1 (5 bases). The CDR3 runs to 15 residues. Looked up from germline, CDR1 is SNHLY and CDR2 is FYNNEI. CDR3 residues: CASSEAPPGYYGYTF. CDR3 sequence (DNA): TGCGCCAGCAGTGAAGCGCCTCCAGGGTACTATGGCTACACCTTC.

V and J are TRBV28 and TRBJ1-4; 7 bases match TRBD1. The CDR3 consists of 14 residues. Germline lookup yields CDR1 MDHEN and CDR2 SYDVKM. The V segment lost 6 bases and the J segment 2 bases; nucleotides outside the gene matches: 3. CDR3 amino acids: CASRPQGTNEKLFF. DNA of the CDR3: TGTGCCAGCAGACCACAGGGGACTAATGAAAAACTGTTTTTT.

The chain joins TRBV27 to TRBJ2-1, with a tentative D call TRBD1 (5 bases). The CDR3 runs to 14 residues. Trimming took off 2 bases at V and 7 bases at J, with 12 bases between the two ends. Germline V gene lookup returns CDR1 MNHEY and CDR2 SMNVEV (reference sequence). The CDR3 nucleotides are TGTGCCAGCAGTTTAGGGCGCAGGGTGAATGAGCAGTTCTTC. Its protein product is CASSLGRRVNEQFF.

The genes are TRBV7-9 and TRBJ1-1; unclear D gene. This CDR3 is 16 amino acids long. Trimming left V 1 base short and J 8 bases short, with 20 bases between. The germline V gene encodes CDR1 SEHNR and CDR2 FQNEAQ (reference sequence). The CDR3, as DNA: TGTGCCAGCAGCTTAGGATACGGGTCTGGTCTGACAGAAGCTTTCTTT. The encoded protein is CASSLGYGSGLTEAFF.

This clone has a handful of counts. The J gene is TRBJ1-2, the V gene TRBV27; TRBD1 matches at 7 bases. Germline CDR1 and CDR2: MNHEY and SMNVEV (reference sequence). The CDR3 totals 15 residues. V trimming: 5 bases; J trimming: 3 bases; junction bases outside the gene matches: 9. The CDR3 region is CASSPSGQAHYGYTF. The CDR3 DNA reads TGTGCCAGCAGTCCATCAGGACAGGCCCACTATGGCTACACCTTC.

V gene TRBV23-1 combines with J gene TRBJ1-2, with D uncertain. TRBV23-1 is identified as an open reading frame with a role that is uncertain. This CDR3 contains 14 residues. V was shortened by 4 bases and J by 8 bases, with 17 bases between the two germline ends. CDR3 sequence (DNA): TGCGCCAGCAGTCCACCAATCCGAAAGTGCGGCTACACCTTC. Amino acids: CASSPPIRKCGYTF.

Worth noting for this clone: Distinct nucleotide sequences in the sample also encode this CDR3. This chain uses TRBV9 with TRBJ2-2; D remains unclear. The germline V and J ends were trimmed by 0 bases and 3 bases, with 6 bases remaining between them. In germline, CDR1 is SGDLS, CDR2 YYNGEE. There are 14 residues in the CDR3. The CDR3, as DNA: TGTGCCAGCAGCGTAGCGACCGACACCGGGGAGCTGTTTTTT. This codes for CASSVATDTGELFF.